The 8 T cell receptor beta chains below were found in one sample sequenced in a study of Ad26.COV2.S vaccination and SARS-CoV-2 variants. Indicated treatment: 15 to 20 received Ad26.COV2.S at low or high dose, single or two shots; several received placebo; per-sample allocation not given. Sampling took place 63 days after the first vaccine or placebo injection. Repertoires were generated with immunoSEQ multiplex PCR, while TCRdb's copy carries only in-frame clones and drops some. The table records 300,000 to 500,000 clones, about 85% of them present only once. The source material was peripheral blood, sampled in a trial of Ad26.COV2.S vaccine versus placebo. All receptors derive from a person between 18 and 60 years old who received the Ad26.COV2.S COVID-19 vaccine or a placebo.

This clone has just a few counts. J is TRBJ2-2 and V is TRBV10-1, with D uncertain. Germline V CDR1 and CDR2: WNHNN, SYGVQD (reference sequence). Trimming took 0 bases from V and 6 from J, leaving 5 bases between them. This CDR3 is built from 13 residues. Written as DNA, the CDR3 is TGCGCCAGCAGTGAGTCGTATTCCGGGGAGCTGTTTTTT. Protein product: CASSESYSGELFF.

This clone was detected only a few times. The V call is TRBV5-1, the J call TRBJ1-5; 7 nucleotides align to TRBD1. The trim removed 4 bases at V and 1 base at J, leaving 5 bases unmatched. CDR3 length: 15 residues. CDR1 and CDR2 (germline): SGHRS, YFSETQ. The CDR3 spells CASSQDRRSNQPQHF. The CDR3 DNA reads as TGCGCCAGCAGCCAGGACAGGCGGAGCAATCAGCCCCAGCATTTT.

The chain links TRBV6-5 to TRBJ1-4; 7 bases agree with TRBD1. The CDR3 runs 14 residues. The V gene's germline CDR1 is MNHEY and CDR2 SVGAGI. The V gene end was trimmed by 6 bases and the J gene end by 14 bases; junction bases not matched to a gene: 15. The CDR3 sequence is CASRGGTASGRLFF. In nucleotides, the CDR3 is TGTGCCAGCAGAGGGGGGACAGCCTCCGGGAGGCTGTTTTTT.

This sequence joins TRBV6-5 and TRBJ1-3; 8 nucleotides agree with TRBD1. The germline gives CDR1 MNHEY, CDR2 SVGAGI. This CDR3 is 15 amino acids long. The V and J ends lost 7 bases and 0 bases, in that order; junction bases with no gene match: 5. This CDR3 reads CASIIGQGSGNTIYF. CDR3 bases: TGTGCCAGCATCATAGGACAGGGCTCTGGAAACACCATATATTTT.

This clone was picked up one time. The J gene is TRBJ2-3, the V gene TRBV13, with a possible D match to TRBD1 (5 bases). Trimming shortened V by 6 bases and J by 0 bases, and 10 bases separated the two germline ends. This CDR3 spans 14 amino acids. CDR1 PRHDT and CDR2 FYEKMQ come from the germline V gene (reference sequence). This CDR3 reads CASRDIGSTDTQYF. The DNA of the CDR3 is TGTGCCAGCAGGGACATAGGGAGCACAGATACGCAGTATTTT.

This clone appeared once. The chain links TRBV13 to TRBJ1-2, with 7 bases fitting TRBD1. The V gene end was trimmed by 8 bases and the J gene end by 8 bases; junction bases not matched to a gene: 17. This CDR3 contains 15 residues. In germline, CDR1 is PRHDT, CDR2 FYEKMQ (reference sequence). This chain's CDR3 is CASYSLQGKARGYTF. CDR3 in DNA: TGTGCCAGCTATTCATTACAGGGGAAGGCACGGGGCTACACCTTC.

The rearrangement uses TRBV3-1 (or the pseudogene TRBV3-2) and TRBJ2-6; 8 bases are shared with TRBD1. Germline CDR1 LGHDT, CDR2 YNNKEL (reference sequence). With 4 bases clipped from V and 0 bases from J, the junction kept 11 bases outside the gene matches. The CDR3 is 19 amino acids. The CDR3 is CASSRPGQDSTSGANVLTF. The CDR3 coding sequence is TGTGCCAGCAGCCGCCCGGGACAGGACTCAACCTCTGGGGCCAACGTCCTGACTTTC.

This sequence joins TRBV11-2 and TRBJ1-1, with a possible D match to TRBD1 (5 bases). The CDR3 extends over 14 amino acids. Trimming shortened V by 1 base and J by 1 base, and 7 bases separated the two germline ends. Germline V gene data show CDR1 as SGHAT and CDR2 as FQNNGV. The DNA for the CDR3 is TGTGCCAGCAGCTTAGGGGACCCGAACACTGAAGCTTTCTTT. Translating gives CASSLGDPNTEAFF. The full variable domain, rest sourced from reference TRBV11-2 and TRBJ1-1, is EAGVAQSPRYKIIEKRQSVAFWCNPISGHATLYWYQQILGQGPKLLIQFQNNGVVDDSQLPKDRFSAERLKGVDSTLKIQPAKLEDSAVYLCASSLGDPNTEAFFGQGTRLTVV.